The rows below give T cell receptor beta chains drawn from one sample of a study of graft-versus-host responses after intestinal transplantation. TCRdb's copy holds only in-frame clones and misses some; the assay was immunoSEQ multiplex PCR. The sample consists of tens of thousands of clones, about 90% of them appearing once. The input for sequencing was PBMCs, taken 98 days after intestinal transplantation. The receptors originated from a human patient who received an intestinal transplant, so some T cells may come from the graft donor. Both conserved end residues are part of each CDR3. Fields, in order: D gene, V gene, J gene, clone size, CDR3 DNA, CDR3 protein. The D gene is left open where the match is weak. A clone size is listed for some rows: how often the clone was seen (once, few, many), or a class if it is expanded.

-	TRBV5-1	TRBJ1-2	-	TGCGCCAGCAGCTTAGATGGCTACACCTTC	CASSLDGYTF
TRBD2	TRBV10-3	TRBJ2-1	once	TGTGCCATCAGTGCGAGGGCGGGGGACAATGAGCAGTTCTTC	CAISARAGDNEQFF
-	TRBV18	TRBJ2-5	-	TGTGCCAGCTCACCACGGACAGCTGAAGGCCGAGAGACCCAGTACTTC	CASSPRTAEGRETQYF
-	TRBV4-1	TRBJ1-2	-	TGCGCCAGCAGCCAATCCCGGCAGGGAAGAGACTATGGCTACACCTTC	CASSQSRQGRDYGYTF
-	TRBV18	TRBJ2-7	few	TGTGCCAGCTCCATCCAGGGTGATTACTACGAGCAGTACTTC	CASSIQGDYYEQYF
-	TRBV7-9	TRBJ2-7	-	TGTGCCAGCAGCTTAGCTCGGGAACTAGGCTCCTACGAGCAGTACTTC	CASSLARELGSYEQYF
TRBD1	TRBV10-3	TRBJ2-7	few	TGTGCCTCCACCGGGACAGACACCTACGAGCAGTACTTC	CASTGTDTYEQYF
-	TRBV21-1	TRBJ1-5	-	TGTGCCAGCAGCAGATCGGGGCCCCAGCATTTT	CASSRSGPQHF
-	TRBV4-1	TRBJ1-6	-	TGCGCCAGCTCTTCGACAGGAGGGAAGGATTCACCCCTCCACTTT	CASSSTGGKDSPLHF
TRBD2	TRBV5-1	TRBJ2-1	-	TGCGCCAGCAGCCAGGCTAGCGGGGGGGCGTCCTACAATGAGCAGTTCTTC	CASSQASGGASYNEQFF
-	TRBV5-4	TRBJ1-6	few	TGTGCCAGCAGCACGACAAATTCACCCCTCCACTTT	CASSTTNSPLHF
-	TRBV29-1	TRBJ2-7	-	TGCAGCGTTGGGGAAGGTGGTAACGAGCAGTACTTC	CSVGEGGNEQYF
-	TRBV7-9	TRBJ2-5	-	TGTGCCAGCAGCTTAGAGGGCAGGGGCAGGGCGGAGACCCAGTACTTC	CASSLEGRGRAETQYF
TRBD1	TRBV10-2	TRBJ2-7	-	TGCGCCAGCAGTGAGGGAACCGCAATGACAGGGAACTACGAGCAGTACTTC	CASSEGTAMTGNYEQYF